This T cell receptor (beta chain) was recovered during a study of blood T cell repertoires in COVID-19. Study details: Sources were T cells, B-cell-depleted T cells, or PBMCs; the material itself was cDNA or gDNA.

The cohort comprised adults aged about 18 to 100 years residing in about two dozen US areas. Cohort placement rested on clinical history that participants reported themselves. In the original workflow: Estimation of nucleated cell counts was performed using reference gene primer amplification. Produced via immunoSEQ multiplex PCR; TCRdb's table is partial and in-frame only. V, J and clone size derive from that table, while D and trimming were established from the DNA sequence. This table holds 330,000 or so clones, approximately 89% found once. The ends were cut back, 5 bases at V and 0 bases at J, with 11 bases in the middle. The CDR3 length is 15 residues. CDR1 is SGHAT, CDR2 FQNNGV, per germline.

V and J are TRBV11-2 and TRBJ1-3; D is possibly TRBD1 (6 bases). This TCR derives from a man in his forties or fifties in a cohort exposed to, infected with or recovered from COVID-19 (not recorded which). The sequencing sample was made of PBMCs or T cells enriched from blood (not recorded which). CDR3 in amino acids: CASSRDRPSGNTIYF. DNA of the CDR3: TGTGCCAGCAGCAGAGACAGGCCCTCTGGAAACACCATATATTTT.